This T cell receptor beta chain emerged from a study of brain T cells in children with intractable seizures. Study-wide results and limits: Absence of clones before surgery may stem from lower sequencing depth. Only CDR3 sequence similarity suggested viral specificity, without known HCMV serostatus.

The assay was immunoSEQ multiplex PCR, and TCRdb's table has in-frame clones only and misses some. The sample has about 120,000 clones; approximately 94% are singletons. At least one anti-epileptic drug was given before surgery. On this clone: The antigen is unknown.

Germline CDR1 SGHAT, CDR2 FQNNGV. The CDR3 covers 14 residues. Trimming stripped 0 bases from V and 11 bases from J, with 16 bases between. Sequenced here: peripheral blood, sampled at surgery. This chain links TRBV11-2 with TRBJ1-1; D possibly corresponds to TRBD1 (6 bases). The receptor was isolated from a boy under two years old with hemimegalencephaly and intractable seizures. This chain's CDR3 is CASSLERQVVRAFF. The CDR3 DNA reads TGTGCCAGCAGCTTAGAGAGACAGGTGGTAAGGGCTTTCTTT.